The 13 T cell receptor beta chains reported below all come from one sample, sequenced in a study of blood T cell repertoires in COVID-19 (dated by TCRdb to about 2020). The library relied on the immunoSEQ multiplex PCR assay. Drawn from immuneACCESS, this table holds only the in-frame rearrangements with V and J called that TCRdb kept. Clones are partly lost; checked studies trace under half to an unresolved V gene and leave the rest unexplained. The sample data list approximately 300,000 clones, and approximately 90% of these were observed just once. Roughly 2.4% of the sample goes to the ten largest clones. The source material was peripheral blood. All receptors derive from a woman aged 50 to 65 who had recovered from COVID-19.

The chain uses TRBV18 and TRBJ1-5, with 7 bases identical to TRBD1. This CDR3 has 12 residues. Germline V gene lookup returns CDR1 KGHSH and CDR2 LQKENI. With V trimmed by 3 bases and J by 15 bases, 8 bases remained unmatched. The CDR3 reads CASSPETGLRHF. In nucleotides, the CDR3 is TGTGCCAGCTCACCTGAGACAGGGTTGAGGCATTTT. Full variable domain (rest looked up from reference TRBV18 and TRBJ1-5): NAGVMQNPRHLVRRRGQEARLRCSPMKGHSHVYWYRQLPEEGLKFMVYLQKENIIDESGMPKERFSAEFPKEGPSILRIQQVVRGDSAAYFCASSPETGLRHFGDGTRLSIL.

The V call is TRBV7-8, the J call TRBJ2-1, with D hard to call. CDR1 is SGHVS and CDR2 is FQNEAQ in the germline V gene. The CDR3 extends over 16 amino acids. The V and J ends lost 1 base and 1 base respectively, with 11 bases between them. The CDR3 region has the DNA TGTGCCAGCAGCTTAGGGCCTGGTGGTTCCTACAATGAGCAGTTCTTC. Its protein product is CASSLGPGGSYNEQFF.

This clone was seen once. The rearrangement uses TRBV4-3 and TRBJ2-1; 9 bases agree with TRBD2. J gave up 6 bases and V 0 bases, and 3 bases lay outside the gene matches. Germline V gene data show CDR1 as LGHNA and CDR2 as YSLEER. The CDR3 has 15 residues. This CDR3 is CASSQDLAGSNEQFF. Here the CDR3 DNA reads TGCGCCAGCAGCCAAGATCTAGCGGGGTCCAATGAGCAGTTCTTC.

A single count supports this clone. The V and J genes are TRBV19 and TRBJ1-2; D possibly corresponds to TRBD1 (5 bases). The CDR3 has 15 amino acids. V was trimmed by 8 bases and J by 0 bases, leaving 16 bases between them. The germline CDR1 and CDR2 sequences are LNHDA and SQIVND (reference sequence). CDR3 protein: CASSPGGGANYGYTF. CDR3 in DNA: TGTGCCAGTTCCCCGGGGGGAGGAGCTAACTATGGCTACACCTTC.

This rearrangement joins TRBV30 to TRBJ1-5; no firm D call. Trimming stripped 4 bases from V and 2 bases from J, with 9 bases between. The CDR3 is made up of 13 amino acids. Germline values: CDR1 GTSNPN, CDR2 SVGIG (reference sequence). CDR3: CAWTPPGNQPQHF. For the CDR3, the DNA is TGTGCCTGGACCCCTCCCGGCAATCAGCCCCAGCATTTT.

The chain has TRBV2 and TRBJ2-7, with D possibly matching TRBD1 (6 bases). Trimming pared 5 bases from V and 2 bases from J, leaving 7 bases between. The CDR3 has 12 amino acids. Germline CDR1 SNHLY, CDR2 FYNNEI. The CDR3 DNA is TGTGCCAGCAGTTGGGACACCTACGAGCAGTACTTC. Amino acid sequence: CASSWDTYEQYF. The full variable domain, completed using reference TRBV2 and TRBJ2-7, is EPEVTQTPSHQVTQMGQEVILRCVPISNHLYFYWYRQILGQKVEFLVSFYNNEISEKSEIFDDQFSVERPDGSNFTLKIRSTKLEDSAMYFCASSWDTYEQYFGPGTRLTVT.

The rearrangement joins TRBV2 to TRBJ2-5, with D hard to call. V was clipped by 4 bases and J by 3 bases, with 3 bases between them. In germline, CDR1 is SNHLY, CDR2 FYNNEI. This CDR3 contains 11 residues. The CDR3 loop reads CASSVEETQYF. For the CDR3, the DNA is TGTGCCAGCAGTGTAGAAGAGACCCAGTACTTC.

This clone appeared a single time. The chain recombines TRBV5-1 with TRBJ1-1, with no clear D. The CDR3 is 14 amino acids. With 0 bases removed from V and 1 base from J, the gap between germline ends came to 7 bases. CDR1 SGHRS and CDR2 YFSETQ come from the germline V gene. CDR3 protein: CASSLGHQNTEAFF. Here the CDR3 DNA reads TGCGCCAGCAGCTTGGGACACCAGAACACTGAAGCTTTCTTT.

This chain links TRBV4-3 with TRBJ2-1, with 9 bases that match TRBD2. CDR1 and CDR2 from the germline V gene are LGHNA and YSLEER. The CDR3 contains 17 residues. V trimming: 3 bases; J trimming: 0 bases; junction bases outside the gene matches: 6. CDR3 loop: CASSHSRLADSYNEQFF. The CDR3 bases are TGCGCCAGCAGCCACTCGAGACTAGCGGACTCCTACAATGAGCAGTTCTTC.

V and J are TRBV6-5 and TRBJ1-6; D is unclear. V dropped 5 bases and J dropped 10 bases, with 9 bases sitting between them. The CDR3 length is 12 residues. Germline V gives CDR1 MNHEY, CDR2 SVGAGI. The CDR3 bases are TGTGCCAGCAGTCCCGCTAGGTCACCCCTCCACTTT. It specifies CASSPARSPLHF.

The chain links TRBV5-1 to TRBJ1-2; D is possibly TRBD1 (5 bases). The CDR3 length is 15 residues. Trimming took off 0 bases at V and 4 bases at J, with 13 bases between the two ends. Germline values: CDR1 SGHRS, CDR2 YFSETQ. CDR3 DNA: TGCGCCAGCAGCTTGGGGTTGACAGAGGCCTATGGCTACACCTTC. As protein: CASSLGLTEAYGYTF. Filled out from reference TRBV5-1 and TRBJ1-2, the complete variable domain reads KAGVTQTPRYLIKTRGQQVTLSCSPISGHRSVSWYQQTPGQGLQFLFEYFSETQRNKGNFPGRFSGRQFSNSRSEMNVSTLELGDSALYLCASSLGLTEAYGYTFGSGTRLTVV.

With regard to this clone: Other DNA sequences in the sample encode the same CDR3. This chain links TRBV5-1 with TRBJ2-2; no clear D gene. CDR1 is SGHRS, CDR2 YFSETQ, per germline. The CDR3 has 15 residues. Trimming took 0 bases from V and 1 from J, leaving 7 bases between them. The CDR3 nucleotides read TGCGCCAGCAGCTTGGTCGCAGGGAACACCGGGGAGCTGTTTTTT. This encodes CASSLVAGNTGELFF.

This chain uses TRBV5-4 with TRBJ2-7; D possibly corresponds to TRBD1 (6 bases). This CDR3 comprises 15 residues. Trimming cost V 5 bases and J 0 bases, with 15 bases left between them. The germline CDR1 and CDR2 sequences are SGHNT and YYREEE (reference sequence). The CDR3 sequence: CASRGQGQSSYEQYF. CDR3 bases: TGTGCCAGCAGGGGGCAGGGGCAGAGCTCCTACGAGCAGTACTTC.